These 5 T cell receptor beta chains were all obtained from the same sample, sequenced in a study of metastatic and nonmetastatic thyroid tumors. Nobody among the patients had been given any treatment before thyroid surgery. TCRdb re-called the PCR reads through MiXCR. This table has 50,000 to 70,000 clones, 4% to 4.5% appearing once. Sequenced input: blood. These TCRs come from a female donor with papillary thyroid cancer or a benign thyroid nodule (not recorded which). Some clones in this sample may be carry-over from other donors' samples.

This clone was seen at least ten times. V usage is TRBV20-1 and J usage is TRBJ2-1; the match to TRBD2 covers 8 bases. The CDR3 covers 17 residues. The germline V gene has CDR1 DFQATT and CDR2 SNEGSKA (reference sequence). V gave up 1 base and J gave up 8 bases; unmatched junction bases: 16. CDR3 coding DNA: TGCAGTGCTAGAGCCCTTAGTGTGACTAGCGTGGTAGATGAGCAGTTCTTC. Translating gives CSARALSVTSVVDEQFF.

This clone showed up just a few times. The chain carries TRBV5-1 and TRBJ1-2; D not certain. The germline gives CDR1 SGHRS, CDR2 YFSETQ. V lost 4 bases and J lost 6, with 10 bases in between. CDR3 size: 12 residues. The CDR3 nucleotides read TGCGCCAGCAGCAAGACCGCGGATGGCTACACCTTC. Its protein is CASSKTADGYTF.

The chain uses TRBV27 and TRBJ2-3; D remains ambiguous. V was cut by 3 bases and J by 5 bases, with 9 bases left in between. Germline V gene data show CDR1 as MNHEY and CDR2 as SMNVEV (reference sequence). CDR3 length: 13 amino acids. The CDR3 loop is CASSFVVLDTQYF. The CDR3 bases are TGTGCCAGCAGTTTCGTGGTTTTAGATACGCAGTATTTT.

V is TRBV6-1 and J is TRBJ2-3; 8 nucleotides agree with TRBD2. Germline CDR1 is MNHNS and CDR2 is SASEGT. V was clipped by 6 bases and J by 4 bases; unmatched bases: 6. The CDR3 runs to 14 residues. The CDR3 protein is CASSTGGGADTQYF. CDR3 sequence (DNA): TGTGCCAGCAGCACCGGGGGGGGCGCAGATACGCAGTATTTT.

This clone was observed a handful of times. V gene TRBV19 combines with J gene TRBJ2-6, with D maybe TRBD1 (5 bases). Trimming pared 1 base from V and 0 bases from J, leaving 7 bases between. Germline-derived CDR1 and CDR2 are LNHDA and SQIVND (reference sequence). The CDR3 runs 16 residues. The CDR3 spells CASSIGTSSGANVLTF. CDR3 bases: TGTGCCAGTAGTATAGGGACATCCTCTGGGGCCAACGTCCTGACTTTC.